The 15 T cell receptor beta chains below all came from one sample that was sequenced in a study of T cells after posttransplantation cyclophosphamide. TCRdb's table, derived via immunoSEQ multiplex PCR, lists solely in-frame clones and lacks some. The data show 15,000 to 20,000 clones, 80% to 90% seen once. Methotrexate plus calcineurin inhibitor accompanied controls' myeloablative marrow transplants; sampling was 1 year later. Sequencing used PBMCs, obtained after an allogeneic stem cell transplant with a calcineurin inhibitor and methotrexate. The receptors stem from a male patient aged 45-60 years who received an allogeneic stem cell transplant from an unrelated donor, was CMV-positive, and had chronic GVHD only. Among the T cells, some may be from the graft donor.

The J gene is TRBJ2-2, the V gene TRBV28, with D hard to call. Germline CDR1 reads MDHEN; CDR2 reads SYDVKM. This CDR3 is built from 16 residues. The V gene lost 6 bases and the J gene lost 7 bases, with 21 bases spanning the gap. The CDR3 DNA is TGTGCCAGCAGCAAGATGGGCCCCCCCGGATACGGGGAGCTGTTTTTT. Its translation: CASSKMGPPGYGELFF.

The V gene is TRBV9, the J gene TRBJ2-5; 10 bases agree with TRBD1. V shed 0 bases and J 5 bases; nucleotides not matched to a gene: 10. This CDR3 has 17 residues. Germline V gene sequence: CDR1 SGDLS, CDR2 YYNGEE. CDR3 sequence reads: CASSVGETGGLWETQYF. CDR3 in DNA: TGTGCCAGCAGCGTAGGGGAGACAGGGGGCCTCTGGGAGACCCAGTACTTC.

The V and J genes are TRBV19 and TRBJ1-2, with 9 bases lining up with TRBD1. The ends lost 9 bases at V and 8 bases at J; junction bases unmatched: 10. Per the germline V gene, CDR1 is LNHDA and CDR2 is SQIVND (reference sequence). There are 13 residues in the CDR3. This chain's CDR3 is CASGDRGAGGYTF. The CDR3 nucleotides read TGTGCCAGCGGAGACAGGGGGGCTGGGGGCTACACCTTC.

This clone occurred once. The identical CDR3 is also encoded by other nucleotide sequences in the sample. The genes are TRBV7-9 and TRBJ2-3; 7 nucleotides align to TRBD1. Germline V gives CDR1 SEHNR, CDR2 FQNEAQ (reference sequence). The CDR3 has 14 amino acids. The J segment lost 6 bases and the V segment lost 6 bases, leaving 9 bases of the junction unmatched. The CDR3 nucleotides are TGTGCCAGCAGTTATGGGCAGGGGGTGGATACGCAGTATTTT. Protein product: CASSYGQGVDTQYF.

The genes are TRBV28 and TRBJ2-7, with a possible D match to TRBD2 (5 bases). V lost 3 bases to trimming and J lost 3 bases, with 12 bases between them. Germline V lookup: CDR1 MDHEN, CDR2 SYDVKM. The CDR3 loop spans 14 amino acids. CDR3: CASSFRGILYEQYF. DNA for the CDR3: TGTGCCAGCAGTTTCCGGGGAATTCTCTACGAGCAGTACTTC.

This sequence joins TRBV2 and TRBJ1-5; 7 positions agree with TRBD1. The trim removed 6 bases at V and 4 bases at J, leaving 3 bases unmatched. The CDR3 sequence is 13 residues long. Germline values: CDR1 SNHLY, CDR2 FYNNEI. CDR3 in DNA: TGTGCCAGCAGGTTCAGGGGGAATCAGCCCCAGCATTTT. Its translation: CASRFRGNQPQHF.

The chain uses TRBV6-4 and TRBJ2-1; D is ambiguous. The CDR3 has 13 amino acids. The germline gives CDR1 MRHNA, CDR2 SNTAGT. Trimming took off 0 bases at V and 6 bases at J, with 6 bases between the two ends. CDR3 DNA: TGTGCCAGCAGTGACTCCCCGAGCAATGAGCAGTTCTTC. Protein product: CASSDSPSNEQFF.

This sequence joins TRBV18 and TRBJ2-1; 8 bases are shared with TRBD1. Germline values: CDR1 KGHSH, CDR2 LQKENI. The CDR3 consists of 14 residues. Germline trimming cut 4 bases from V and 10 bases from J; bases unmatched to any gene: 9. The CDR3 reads CASSLGQGRFEQFF. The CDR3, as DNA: TGTGCCAGCTCACTCGGACAGGGTAGGTTCGAGCAGTTCTTC.

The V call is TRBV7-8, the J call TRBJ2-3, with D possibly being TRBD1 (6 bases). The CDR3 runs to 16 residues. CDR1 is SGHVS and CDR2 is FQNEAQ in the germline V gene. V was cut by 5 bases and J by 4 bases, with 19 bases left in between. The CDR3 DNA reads TGTGCCAGCAGCCTAGGGACAAGGGATAGCTCAGATACGCAGTATTTT. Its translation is CASSLGTRDSSDTQYF.

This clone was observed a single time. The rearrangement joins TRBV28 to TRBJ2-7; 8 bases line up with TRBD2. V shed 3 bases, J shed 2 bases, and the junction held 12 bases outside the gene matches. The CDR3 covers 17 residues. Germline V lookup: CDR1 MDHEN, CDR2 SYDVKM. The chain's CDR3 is CASSLTPESGRAYEQYF. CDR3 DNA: TGTGCCAGCAGTTTGACCCCCGAAAGCGGGAGAGCCTACGAGCAGTACTTC. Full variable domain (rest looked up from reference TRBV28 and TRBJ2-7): DVKVTQSSRYLVKRTGEKVFLECVQDMDHENMFWYRQDPGLGLRLIYFSYDVKMKEKGDIPEGYSVSREKKERFSLILESASTNQTSMYLCASSLTPESGRAYEQYFGPGTRLTVT.

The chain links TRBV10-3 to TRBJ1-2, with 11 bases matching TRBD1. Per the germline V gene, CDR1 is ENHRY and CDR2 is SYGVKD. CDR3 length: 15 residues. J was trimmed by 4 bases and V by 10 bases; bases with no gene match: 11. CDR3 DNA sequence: TGTGCCACCCGGGACAGGGGGGCGGAGGGCTATGGCTACACCTTC. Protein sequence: CATRDRGAEGYGYTF.

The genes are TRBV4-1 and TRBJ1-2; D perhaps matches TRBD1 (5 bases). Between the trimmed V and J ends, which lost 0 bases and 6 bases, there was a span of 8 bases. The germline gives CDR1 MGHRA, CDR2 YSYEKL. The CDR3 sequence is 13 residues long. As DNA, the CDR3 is TGCGCCAGCAGCCAAGAACGGGGGGATGGCTACACCTTC. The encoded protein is CASSQERGDGYTF.

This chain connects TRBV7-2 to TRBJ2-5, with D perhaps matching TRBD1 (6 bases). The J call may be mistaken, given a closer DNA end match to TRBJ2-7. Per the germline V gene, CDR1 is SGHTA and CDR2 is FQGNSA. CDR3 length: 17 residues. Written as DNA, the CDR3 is TGTGCCAGCAGCTCTCTACCGCCGGGACAAGGGTTCTACGAGCAGTACTTC. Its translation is CASSSLPPGQGFYEQYF.

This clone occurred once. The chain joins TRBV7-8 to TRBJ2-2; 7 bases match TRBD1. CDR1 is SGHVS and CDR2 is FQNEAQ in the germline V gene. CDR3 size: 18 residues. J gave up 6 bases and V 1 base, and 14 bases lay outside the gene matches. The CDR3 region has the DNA TGTGCCAGCAGCTTAGAGACAGGGCATGGTGTATCAGCCGGGGAGCTGTTTTTT. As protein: CASSLETGHGVSAGELFF.

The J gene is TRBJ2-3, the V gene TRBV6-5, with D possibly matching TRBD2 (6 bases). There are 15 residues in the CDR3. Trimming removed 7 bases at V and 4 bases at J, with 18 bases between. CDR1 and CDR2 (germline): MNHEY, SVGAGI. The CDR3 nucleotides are TGTGCCAGCACTCTGGGGGGAGTGGGGTCAGATACGCAGTATTTT. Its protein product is CASTLGGVGSDTQYF.